This T cell receptor (beta chain) was sequenced in a study of early stage breast cancer tumors. Study at large: Of 15 to 20 invasive breast tumors, about a dozen were hormone receptor-positive, HER2-negative. Samples were sequenced at roughly 10-fold average coverage. General observations from the study: Tumors had approximately 2.6-fold higher T cell density and higher clonality than adjacent normal breast tissue. Tumor and normal breast were distinguished via blood comparison in most of the 16 patients.

Per germline, CDR1 LNHDA and CDR2 SQIVND (reference sequence). V lost 3 bases to trimming and J lost 2 bases, with 16 bases between them. This CDR3 comprises 16 residues. Measured with immunoSEQ multiplex PCR; TCRdb has only the in-frame clones, and not every one. The sample includes 60,000 to 80,000 clones, approximately 79% seen only once; the top ten take 3.5%. For this clone: Its antigen is unknown.

The sample was blood. The V gene is TRBV19, the J gene TRBJ1-1; D may be TRBD1 (5 bases). The clonotype comes from a person between 55 and 70 years old with breast cancer. The CDR3 loop reads CASSIRGGQGNTEAFF. CDR3 DNA sequence: TGTGCCAGTAGTATCCGCGGCGGGCAGGGCAACACTGAAGCTTTCTTT.